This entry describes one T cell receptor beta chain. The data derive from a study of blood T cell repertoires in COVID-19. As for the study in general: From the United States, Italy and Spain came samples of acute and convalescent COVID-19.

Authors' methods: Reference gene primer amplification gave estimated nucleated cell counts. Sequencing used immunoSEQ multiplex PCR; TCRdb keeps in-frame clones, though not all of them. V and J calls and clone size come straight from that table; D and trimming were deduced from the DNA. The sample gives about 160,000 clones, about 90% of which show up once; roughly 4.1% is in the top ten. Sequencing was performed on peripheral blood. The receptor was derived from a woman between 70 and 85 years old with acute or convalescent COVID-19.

The CDR3 sequence is CASPRTSGFYEQYF. CDR3 coding DNA: TGTGCCAGCCCGAGGACTAGCGGATTTTACGAGCAGTACTTC. The gene calls are TRBV2 and TRBJ2-7; TRBD2 aligns across 10 bases. This CDR3 is 14 amino acids long. V lost 8 bases and J lost 4; bases outside the gene matches: 8. Per germline, CDR1 SNHLY and CDR2 FYNNEI.